A selection of T cell receptor beta chains follows, all from one sample in a study of CXCR3-negative and CXCR3-positive naive CD8 T cells. From the 5' RACE reads, TCRdb lists one entry per CDR3 protein and no DNA. Its clone listing holds around 92,000 distinct CDR3 sequences. Sequences were obtained from naive CXCR3- CD8+ T cells from blood. Every receptor here comes from a human donor in good health. Some clones in this sample may be carry-over from other donors' samples. CDR3s include the opening cysteine and the closing phenylalanine or tryptophan. Each record gives: V gene, J gene, CDR3 length, CDR3 protein.

V: TRBV5-5
J: TRBJ2-7
length: 15
CDR3: CASSPQTGETYEQYF

V: TRBV29-1
J: TRBJ2-1
length: 12
CDR3: CSVEPRYNEQFF

V: TRBV11-1
J: TRBJ2-7
length: 14
CDR3: CASSLVRGSYEQYF

V: TRBV7-9
J: TRBJ1-2
length: 14
CDR3: CASSKTPSSYGYTF

V: TRBV28
J: TRBJ2-3
length: 15
CDR3: CASSLWSGDTDTQYF

V: TRBV28
J: TRBJ1-5
length: 17
CDR3: CASSYSGQGISHQPQHF

V: TRBV29-1
J: TRBJ2-7
length: 16
CDR3: CSVLQPGTGVLHEQYF

V: TRBV4-1
J: TRBJ2-5
length: 15
CDR3: CASSLGPGLQETQYF

V: TRBV29-1
J: TRBJ2-3
length: 14
CDR3: CSALGDRLLDTQYF

V: TRBV27
J: TRBJ2-1
length: 12
CDR3: CAAVSSYNEQFF

V: TRBV28
J: TRBJ2-4
length: 16
CDR3: CASSGELGGPTGDQYF

V: TRBV5-5
J: TRBJ1-1
length: 15
CDR3: CASSLLEGLNTEAFF

V: TRBV20-1
J: TRBJ1-1
length: 14
CDR3: CSAPYGQGHTEAFF

V: TRBV11-2
J: TRBJ2-3
length: 13
CDR3: CASSQECRNTQYF

V: TRBV5-5
J: TRBJ2-7
length: 13
CDR3: CASSFGAAYEQYF

V: TRBV6-2/TRBV6-3
J: TRBJ2-3
length: 13
CDR3: CASSLAYTDTQYF

V: TRBV5-1
J: TRBJ1-2
length: 15
CDR3: CAREPGDRGNYGYTF

V: TRBV6-5
J: TRBJ2-3
length: 11
CDR3: CASTKTDTQYF

V: TRBV28
J: TRBJ1-2
length: 13
CDR3: CASSLTANYGYTF

V: TRBV2
J: TRBJ2-1
length: 14
CDR3: CASFSWTGGNEQFF

V: TRBV9
J: TRBJ1-1
length: 15
CDR3: CASSAAGGTNTEAFF

V: TRBV12-3/TRBV12-4
J: TRBJ2-1
length: 15
CDR3: CASSPTSGSTDEQFF

V: TRBV12-3/TRBV12-4
J: TRBJ2-7
length: 12
CDR3: CASSAGGHEQYF

V: TRBV29-1
J: TRBJ2-2
length: 14
CDR3: CSVLYSVSTGELFF

V: TRBV20-1
J: TRBJ2-7
length: 13
CDR3: CSAPGRSLDEQYF

V: TRBV7-2
J: TRBJ2-5
length: 14
CDR3: CASSGHRVLETQYF

V: TRBV4-2
J: TRBJ1-5
length: 15
CDR3: CASSQDRESNQPQHF

V: TRBV28
J: TRBJ2-3
length: 16
CDR3: CASSPRGQRPADTQYF

V: TRBV7-3
J: TRBJ2-2
length: 13
CDR3: CASSPGGAGELFF

V: TRBV7-8
J: TRBJ2-7
length: 14
CDR3: CASSFGTGAYEQYF

V: TRBV28
J: TRBJ2-7
length: 14
CDR3: CASSWRTGPYEQYF

V: TRBV29-1
J: TRBJ1-2
length: 11
CDR3: CSVEDLQGYTF

V: TRBV25-1
J: TRBJ1-2
length: 12
CDR3: CASMGRNYGYTF

V: TRBV24-1
J: TRBJ2-5
length: 14
CDR3: CATSDPTGKETQYF

V: TRBV20-1
J: TRBJ2-3
length: 15
CDR3: CSARIGLGTTDTQYF

V: TRBV7-2
J: TRBJ2-7
length: 14
CDR3: CASSPIASSYEQYF

V: TRBV5-1
J: TRBJ2-7
length: 13
CDR3: CASSRWGDHEQYF

V: TRBV7-2
J: TRBJ2-7
length: 16
CDR3: CASSLEGLTPTYEQYF

V: TRBV10-3
J: TRBJ1-1
length: 15
CDR3: CAISEGQIMNTEAFF

V: TRBV3-1
J: TRBJ2-7
length: 14
CDR3: CASSQLPGHYEQYF

V: TRBV19
J: TRBJ1-1
length: 13
CDR3: CASSSWTGDEAFF

V: TRBV12-3/TRBV12-4
J: TRBJ2-7
length: 14
CDR3: CASSPRDRGYEQYF

V: TRBV4-2
J: TRBJ1-6
length: 15
CDR3: CASRPIGSYNSPLHF

V: TRBV27
J: TRBJ1-5
length: 14
CDR3: CASSLVLGNQPQHF

V: TRBV4-1
J: TRBJ1-1
length: 15
CDR3: CASSQATGVNTEAFF

V: TRBV6-4
J: TRBJ2-1
length: 16
CDR3: CASSEGAGISYNEQFF

V: TRBV28
J: TRBJ2-3
length: 17
CDR3: CASSSNFGTRGTDTQYF

V: TRBV29-1
J: TRBJ2-2
length: 13
CDR3: CSVVFPNTGELFF

V: TRBV7-3
J: TRBJ2-7
length: 13
CDR3: CASSWEGAGEQYF

V: TRBV29-1
J: TRBJ2-1
length: 18
CDR3: CSVEGGLAGEPAYNEQFF

V: TRBV4-3
J: TRBJ2-7
length: 15
CDR3: CASSQGTGPPYEQYF

V: TRBV12-3/TRBV12-4
J: TRBJ2-1
length: 15
CDR3: CATAPGTINTNEQFF

V: TRBV5-1
J: TRBJ2-7
length: 14
CDR3: CASSLDWTHYEQYF

V: TRBV7-9
J: TRBJ2-7
length: 11
CDR3: CASEMSYEQYF